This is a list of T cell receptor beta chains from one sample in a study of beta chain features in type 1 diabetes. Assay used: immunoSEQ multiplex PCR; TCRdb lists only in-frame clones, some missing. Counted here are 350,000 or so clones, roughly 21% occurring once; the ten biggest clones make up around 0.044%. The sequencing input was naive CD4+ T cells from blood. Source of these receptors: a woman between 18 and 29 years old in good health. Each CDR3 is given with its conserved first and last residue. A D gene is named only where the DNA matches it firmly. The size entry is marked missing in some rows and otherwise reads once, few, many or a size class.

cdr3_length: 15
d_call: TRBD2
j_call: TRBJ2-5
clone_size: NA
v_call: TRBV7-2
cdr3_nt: TGTGCCAGCAGCTTAGGGCGGGGGTTCCAAGAGACCCAGTACTTC
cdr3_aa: CASSLGRGFQETQYF

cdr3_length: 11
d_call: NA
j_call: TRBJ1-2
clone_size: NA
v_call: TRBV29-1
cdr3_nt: TGCAGCGTTGTATCGGGCTATGGCTACACCTTC
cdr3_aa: CSVVSGYGYTF

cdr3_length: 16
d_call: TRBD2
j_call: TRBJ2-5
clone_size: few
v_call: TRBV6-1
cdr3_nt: TGTGCCAGCAGTGCCGGACTAGCGGGAGGTGGTGAGACCCAGTACTTC
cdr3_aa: CASSAGLAGGGETQYF

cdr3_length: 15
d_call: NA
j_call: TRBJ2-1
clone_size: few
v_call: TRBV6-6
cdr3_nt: TGTGCCAGCACCCCCCACGCGAGCTCCTACAATGAGCAGTTCTTC
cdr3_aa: CASTPHASSYNEQFF

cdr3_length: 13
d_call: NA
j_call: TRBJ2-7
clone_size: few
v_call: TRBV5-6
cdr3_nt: TGTGCCAGCAGCTCTGGATGGGCGTACGAGCAGTACTTC
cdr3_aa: CASSSGWAYEQYF

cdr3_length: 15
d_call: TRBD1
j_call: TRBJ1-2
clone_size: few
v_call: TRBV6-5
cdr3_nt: TGTGCCAGCAGTTACTCTGGGACAGGGGGCTATGGCTACACCTTC
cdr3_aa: CASSYSGTGGYGYTF

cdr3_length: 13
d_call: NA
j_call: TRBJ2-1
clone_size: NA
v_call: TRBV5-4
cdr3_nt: TGTGCCAGCAGCCCGGACAGTCACAATGAGCAGTTCTTC
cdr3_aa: CASSPDSHNEQFF

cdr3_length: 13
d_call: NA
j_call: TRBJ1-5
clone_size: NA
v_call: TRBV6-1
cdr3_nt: TGTGCCAGCAGCCCGAGGGAGAATCAGCCCCAGCATTTT
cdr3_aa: CASSPRENQPQHF

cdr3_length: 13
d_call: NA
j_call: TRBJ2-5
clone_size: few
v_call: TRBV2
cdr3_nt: TGTGCCAGCAAGACGGACAGCCAAGAGACCCAGTACTTC
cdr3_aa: CASKTDSQETQYF

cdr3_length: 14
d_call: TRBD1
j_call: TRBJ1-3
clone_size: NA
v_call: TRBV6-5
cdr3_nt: TGTGCCAGCAGTTACGGGACAGGTGGAAACACCATATATTTT
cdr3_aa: CASSYGTGGNTIYF

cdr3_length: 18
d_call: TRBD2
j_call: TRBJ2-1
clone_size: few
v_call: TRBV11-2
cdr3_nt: TGTGCCAGCAGCGCCCCTGGACTAGCGGGAGGCGGGAGCAATGAGCAGTTCTTC
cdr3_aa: CASSAPGLAGGGSNEQFF

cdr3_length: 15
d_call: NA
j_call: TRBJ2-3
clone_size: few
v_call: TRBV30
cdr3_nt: TGTGCCTGGAGTGGGGACTCCGCTAGCACAGATACGCAGTATTTT
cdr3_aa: CAWSGDSASTDTQYF

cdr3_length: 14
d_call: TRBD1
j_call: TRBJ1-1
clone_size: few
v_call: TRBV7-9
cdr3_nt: TGTGCCAGCAGCCGGACAGGGCGTGGCACTGAAGCTTTCTTT
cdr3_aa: CASSRTGRGTEAFF

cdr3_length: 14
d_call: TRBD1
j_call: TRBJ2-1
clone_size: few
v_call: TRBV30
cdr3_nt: TGTGCCTGGACAAGAGGGGGCCGTGTTAATGAGCAGTTCTTC
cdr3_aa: CAWTRGGRVNEQFF

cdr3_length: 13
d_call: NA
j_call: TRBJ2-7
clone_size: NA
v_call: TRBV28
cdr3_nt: TGTGCCAGCAGTATAGGGGTTGCCTACGAGCAGTACTTC
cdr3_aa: CASSIGVAYEQYF

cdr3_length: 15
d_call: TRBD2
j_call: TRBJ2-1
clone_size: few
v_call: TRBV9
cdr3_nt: TGTGCCAGCAGCTTCAGCGGGAGGGGGGACAATGAGCAGTTCTTC
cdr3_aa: CASSFSGRGDNEQFF

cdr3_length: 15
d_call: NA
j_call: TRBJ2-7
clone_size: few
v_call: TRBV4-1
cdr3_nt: TGCGCCAGCAGCCAAGATTCGGCAGGGTCCTACGAGCAGTACTTC
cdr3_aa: CASSQDSAGSYEQYF

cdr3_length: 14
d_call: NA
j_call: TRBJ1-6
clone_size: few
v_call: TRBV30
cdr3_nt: TGTGCCTGGAGTGTAAGGGGGTGGGATTCACCCCTCCACTTT
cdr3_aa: CAWSVRGWDSPLHF

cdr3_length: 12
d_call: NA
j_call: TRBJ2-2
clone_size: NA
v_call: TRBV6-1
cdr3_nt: TGTGCCAGCAGTGAGAGGGGGTGGGAGCTGTTTTTT
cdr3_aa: CASSERGWELFF

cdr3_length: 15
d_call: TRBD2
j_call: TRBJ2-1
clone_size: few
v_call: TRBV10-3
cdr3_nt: TGTGCCATCAGTGAGTCGAGGCTAGCGGGAAATGAGCAGTTCTTC
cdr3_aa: CAISESRLAGNEQFF

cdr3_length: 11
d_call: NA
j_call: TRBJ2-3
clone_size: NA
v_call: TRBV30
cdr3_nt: TGTGCCTGGAGTTCGGGTGATACGCAGTATTTT
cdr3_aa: CAWSSGDTQYF

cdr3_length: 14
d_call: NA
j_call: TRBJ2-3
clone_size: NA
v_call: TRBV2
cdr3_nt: TGTGCCAGCAGCGGGGACGGGGGTACAGATACGCAGTATTTT
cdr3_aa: CASSGDGGTDTQYF

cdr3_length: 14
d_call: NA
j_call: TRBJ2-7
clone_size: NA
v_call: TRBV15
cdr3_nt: TGTGCCACCAGCGTAGGACAGTCGGAATGGGAGCAGTACTTC
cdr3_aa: CATSVGQSEWEQYF

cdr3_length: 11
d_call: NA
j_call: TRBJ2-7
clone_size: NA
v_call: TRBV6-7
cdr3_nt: TGTGCCTCCGAGGAAGCCTACGAGCAGTACTTC
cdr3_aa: CASEEAYEQYF

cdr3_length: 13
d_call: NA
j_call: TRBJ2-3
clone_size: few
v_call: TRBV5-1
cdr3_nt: TGCGCCAGCAGCTTGGGCAGGGATGATACGCAGTATTTT
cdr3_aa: CASSLGRDDTQYF

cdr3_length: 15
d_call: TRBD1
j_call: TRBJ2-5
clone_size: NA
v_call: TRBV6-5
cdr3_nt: TGTGCCAGCAGTTACTACGGACAGGGAAGAGAGACCCAGTACTTC
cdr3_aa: CASSYYGQGRETQYF

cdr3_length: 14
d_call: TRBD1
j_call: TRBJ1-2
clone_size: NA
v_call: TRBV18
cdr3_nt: TGTGCCAGCTCACCCGGACAGGGGCCTTTAAGCTACACCTTC
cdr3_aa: CASSPGQGPLSYTF

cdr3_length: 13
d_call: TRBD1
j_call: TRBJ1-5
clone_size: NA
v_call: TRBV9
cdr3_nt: TGTGCCAGCAGCTACAGGGGTTCTCAGCCCCAGCATTTT
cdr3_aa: CASSYRGSQPQHF

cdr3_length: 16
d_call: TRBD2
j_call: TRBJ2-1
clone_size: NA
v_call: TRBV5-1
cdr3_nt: TGCGCCAGCAGCTTGGAAGAGGGACTAGCGGCTCATGAGCAGTTCTTC
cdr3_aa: CASSLEEGLAAHEQFF

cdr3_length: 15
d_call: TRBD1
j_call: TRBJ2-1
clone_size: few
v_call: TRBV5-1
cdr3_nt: TGCGCCAGCAGCTTGAGACAGGGGGTAGGGTATGAGCAGTTCTTC
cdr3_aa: CASSLRQGVGYEQFF

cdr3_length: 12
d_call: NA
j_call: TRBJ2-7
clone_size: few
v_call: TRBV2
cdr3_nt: TGTGCCTCCAATACAGGGACCTACGAGCAGTACTTC
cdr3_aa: CASNTGTYEQYF

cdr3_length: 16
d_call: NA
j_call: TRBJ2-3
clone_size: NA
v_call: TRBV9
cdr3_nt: TGTGCCAGCAGCGTAGGTGGCGGGACTCGCGGAGATACGCAGTATTTT
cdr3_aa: CASSVGGGTRGDTQYF

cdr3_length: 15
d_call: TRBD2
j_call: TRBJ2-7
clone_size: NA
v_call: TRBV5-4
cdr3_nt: TGTGCCAGCAGCTTGGTAAGCGGGAGTTTCTACGAGCAGTACTTC
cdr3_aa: CASSLVSGSFYEQYF

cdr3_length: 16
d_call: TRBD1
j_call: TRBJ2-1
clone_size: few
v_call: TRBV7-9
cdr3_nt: TGTGCCAGCAGCTTCGGGGACAGGGGGCTAAGGGATGAGCAGTTCTTC
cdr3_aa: CASSFGDRGLRDEQFF

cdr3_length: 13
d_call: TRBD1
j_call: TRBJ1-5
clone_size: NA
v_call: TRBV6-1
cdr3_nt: TGTGCCAGCAGTGATTACAGGGGCCAGCCCCAGCATTTT
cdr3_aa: CASSDYRGQPQHF

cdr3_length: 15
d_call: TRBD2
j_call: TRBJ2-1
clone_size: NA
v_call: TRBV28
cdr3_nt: TGTGCCAGCAGTCCGGCTAGCGGGGGGCCCGGTGAGCAGTTCTTC
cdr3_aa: CASSPASGGPGEQFF

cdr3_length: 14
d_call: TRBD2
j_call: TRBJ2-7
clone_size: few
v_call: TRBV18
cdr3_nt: TGTGCCAGCTCAGAGGGACTAGAGAAACGCGAGCAGTACTTC
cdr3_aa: CASSEGLEKREQYF

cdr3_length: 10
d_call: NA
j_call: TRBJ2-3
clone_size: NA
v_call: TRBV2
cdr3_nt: TGTGCCAGCAGATCGGATACGCAGTATTTT
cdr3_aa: CASRSDTQYF

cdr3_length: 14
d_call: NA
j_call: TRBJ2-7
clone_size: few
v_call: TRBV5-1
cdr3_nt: TGCGCCAGCAGCTTGGGGACACAATCCTACGAGCAGTACTTC
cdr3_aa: CASSLGTQSYEQYF

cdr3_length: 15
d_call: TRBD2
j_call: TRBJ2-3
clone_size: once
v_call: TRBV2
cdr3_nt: TGTGCCAGCAGTCGGGAGGGGCGGGAATCAGATACGCAGTATTTT
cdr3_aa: CASSREGRESDTQYF

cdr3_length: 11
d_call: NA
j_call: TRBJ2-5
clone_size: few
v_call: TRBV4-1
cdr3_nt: TGCGCCAGCAAGGGGGAAGAGACCCAGTACTTC
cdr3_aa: CASKGEETQYF

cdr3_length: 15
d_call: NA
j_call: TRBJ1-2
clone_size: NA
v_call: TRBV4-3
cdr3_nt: TGCGCCAGCAGCCAAGGGGGGGAACAGGTCTATGGCTACACCTTC
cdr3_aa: CASSQGGEQVYGYTF

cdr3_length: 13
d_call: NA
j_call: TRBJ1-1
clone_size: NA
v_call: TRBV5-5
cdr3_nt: TGTGCCAGCAGGTATCGACAGAACACTGAAGCTTTCTTT
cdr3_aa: CASRYRQNTEAFF

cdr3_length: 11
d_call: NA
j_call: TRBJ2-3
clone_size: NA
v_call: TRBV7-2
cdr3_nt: TGTGCCAGCAGCTCGACAGATACGCAGTATTTT
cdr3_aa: CASSSTDTQYF

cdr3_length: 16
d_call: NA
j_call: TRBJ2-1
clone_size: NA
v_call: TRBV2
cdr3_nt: TGTGCCAGCAGTAAAACCGGGAATCAGGCCCTCAATGAGCAGTTCTTC
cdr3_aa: CASSKTGNQALNEQFF

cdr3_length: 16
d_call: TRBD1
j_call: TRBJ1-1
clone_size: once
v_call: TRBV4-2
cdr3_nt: TGTGCCAGCAGCCAGGGAGACAGGGGTTGGTCCACTGAAGCTTTCTTT
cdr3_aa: CASSQGDRGWSTEAFF

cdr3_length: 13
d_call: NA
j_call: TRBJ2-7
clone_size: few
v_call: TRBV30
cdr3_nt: TGTGCCTGGCAGAGGGTAGGTAGCGACGAGCAGTACTTC
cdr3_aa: CAWQRVGSDEQYF

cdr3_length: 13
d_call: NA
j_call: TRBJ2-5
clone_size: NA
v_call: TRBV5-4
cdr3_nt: TGTGCCAGCAGCTATGGAAGGGGGGAGACCCAGTACTTC
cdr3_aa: CASSYGRGETQYF

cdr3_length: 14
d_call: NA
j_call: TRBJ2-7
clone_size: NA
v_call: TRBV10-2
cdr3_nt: TGCGCCAGCAGTGATCCCGGGAAAACCTACGAGCAGTACTTC
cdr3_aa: CASSDPGKTYEQYF

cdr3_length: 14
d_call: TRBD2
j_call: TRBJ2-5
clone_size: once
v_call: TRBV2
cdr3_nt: TGTGCCAGCAGGCTGGCGGGAGGTAGAGAGACCCAGTACTTC
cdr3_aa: CASRLAGGRETQYF